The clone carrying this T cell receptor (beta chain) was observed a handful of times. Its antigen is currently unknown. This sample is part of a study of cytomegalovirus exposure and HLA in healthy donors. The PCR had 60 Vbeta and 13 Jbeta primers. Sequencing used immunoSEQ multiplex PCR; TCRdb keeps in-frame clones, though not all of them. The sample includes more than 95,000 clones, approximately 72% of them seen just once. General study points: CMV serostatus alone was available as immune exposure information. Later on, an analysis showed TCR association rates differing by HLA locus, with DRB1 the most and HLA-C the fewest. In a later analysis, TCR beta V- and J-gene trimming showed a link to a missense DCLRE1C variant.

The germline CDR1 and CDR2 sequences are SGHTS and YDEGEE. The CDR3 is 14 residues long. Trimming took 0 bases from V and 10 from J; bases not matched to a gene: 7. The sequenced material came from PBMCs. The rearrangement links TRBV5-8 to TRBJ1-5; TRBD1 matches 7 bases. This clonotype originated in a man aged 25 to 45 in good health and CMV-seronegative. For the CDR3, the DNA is TGTGCCAGCAGCTTGGGGGCAGGGGGTAGACCCCAGCATTTT. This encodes CASSLGAGGRPQHF.